A selection of T cell receptor beta chains follows, all from one sample in a study of PD-1 blockade in classical Hodgkin lymphoma. Profiled with immunoSEQ multiplex PCR; TCRdb holds only in-frame clones, not every one. The sample holds 50,000 or so clones, approximately 86% seen once. The sequences come from peripheral blood mononuclear cells (PBMCs), collected before the fourth cycle of nivolumab. The receptors derive from a human donor with classical Hodgkin lymphoma. Each CDR3 is given with its conserved first and last residue. A D gene is named only where the DNA matches it firmly. Clone sizes are given selectively: once, few, many, or a class where the clone is expanded.

v_call	d_call	j_call	clone_size	cdr3_aa	cdr3_nt
TRBV6-1	-	TRBJ1-2	-	CASSGQAGSYGYTF	TGTGCCAGCAGTGGGCAGGCCGGCTCCTATGGCTACACCTTC
TRBV6-4	-	TRBJ2-5	-	CASSDASWIYQETQYF	TGTGCCAGCAGTGACGCCTCCTGGATCTACCAAGAGACCCAGTACTTC
TRBV15	TRBD1	TRBJ1-5	-	CATSGGQGQPQHF	TGTGCCACCAGCGGCGGACAGGGGCAGCCCCAGCATTTT
TRBV5-8	-	TRBJ2-1	-	CASSPGHAGGEQFF	TGTGCCAGCAGCCCGGGCCACGCAGGCGGTGAGCAGTTCTTC
TRBV27	-	TRBJ2-1	-	CASSSMGGNEQFF	TGTGCCAGCAGTTCCATGGGCGGGAATGAGCAGTTCTTC
TRBV15	-	TRBJ1-5	-	CATSRATGYQPQHF	TGTGCCACCAGCAGGGCAACAGGGTATCAGCCCCAGCATTTT
TRBV27	TRBD2	TRBJ2-2	-	CASSPSGLAGSANTGELFF	TGTGCCAGCAGTCCCTCGGGACTAGCGGGTTCCGCGAACACCGGGGAGCTGTTTTTT
TRBV4-1	-	TRBJ1-4	-	CASSSSGEKLFF	TGCGCCAGCAGCTCCTCGGGGGAAAAACTGTTTTTT
TRBV7-2	-	TRBJ1-5	-	CASSARGQPQHF	TGTGCCAGCAGCGCCAGGGGACAGCCCCAGCATTTT
TRBV7-9	TRBD1	TRBJ2-7	-	CASSLGPGTGTHEQYF	TGTGCCAGCAGCTTAGGACCCGGGACAGGGACTCACGAGCAGTACTTC
TRBV6-4	-	TRBJ1-5	-	CASSAASNQPQHF	TGTGCCAGCAGTGCCGCGAGCAATCAGCCCCAGCATTTT
TRBV5-1	TRBD1	TRBJ2-7	-	CASSSRTGAYEQYF	TGCGCCAGCAGCTCACGGACAGGGGCCTACGAGCAGTACTTC
TRBV7-2	-	TRBJ1-3	-	CASSFYSSSRGVGGNTIYF	TGTGCCAGCAGCTTCTACAGTTCTAGTCGGGGGGTGGGCGGAAACACCATATATTTT
TRBV7-2	-	TRBJ1-5	-	CASSSGSGNQPQHF	TGTGCCAGCAGCTCGGGTTCTGGCAATCAGCCCCAGCATTTT
TRBV19	TRBD1	TRBJ2-3	-	CASAAGGGDTQYF	TGTGCTAGCGCCGCAGGGGGCGGAGATACGCAGTATTTT
TRBV11-1	-	TRBJ2-7	-	CASSTDRTTYEQYF	TGTGCCAGCAGCACCGACAGAACCACCTACGAGCAGTACTTC
TRBV6-4	TRBD2	TRBJ2-1	-	CASSRTSGRGNEQFF	TGTGCCAGCAGCCGGACTAGCGGGAGAGGGAATGAGCAGTTCTTC
TRBV9	-	TRBJ2-5	-	CASSVEVQGETQYF	TGTGCCAGCAGCGTAGAGGTCCAGGGGGAGACCCAGTACTTC
TRBV5-1	-	TRBJ2-7	-	CANRRRGWYEQYF	TGCGCCAACCGTAGGAGGGGGTGGTACGAGCAGTACTTC
TRBV7-2	-	TRBJ2-5	-	CASTPQAGETQYF	TGTGCCAGCACCCCCCAAGCGGGAGAGACCCAGTACTTC
TRBV15	-	TRBJ1-3	-	CATSTDSGYSGNTIYF	TGTGCCACCAGCACCGACTCAGGGTACTCTGGAAACACCATATATTTT
TRBV29-1	-	TRBJ2-3	once	CSVEALDTQYF	TGCAGCGTTGAAGCGCTAGATACGCAGTATTTT
TRBV6-1	TRBD1	TRBJ2-7	-	CASSRETGGAGEQYF	TGTGCCAGCAGCAGGGAGACAGGGGGCGCGGGGGAGCAGTACTTC
TRBV18	-	TRBJ1-5	-	CASSDTPGEPGNQPQHF	TGTGCCAGCTCGGACACCCCAGGGGAGCCGGGCAATCAGCCCCAGCATTTT
TRBV15	-	TRBJ2-3	-	CATSRDRQASTQYF	TGTGCCACCAGCAGAGATAGACAAGCGAGTACGCAGTATTTT
TRBV7-9	-	TRBJ2-5	-	CASSLQGRWETQYF	TGTGCCAGCAGCTTACAAGGGCGTTGGGAGACCCAGTACTTC
TRBV6-1	-	TRBJ1-2	-	CASSEAQGGYGYTF	TGTGCCAGCAGTGAAGCGCAGGGAGGGTATGGCTACACCTTC
TRBV19	TRBD1	TRBJ2-2	once	CASSVGTGNTGELFF	TGTGCCAGTAGTGTAGGGACAGGGAACACCGGGGAGCTGTTTTTT
TRBV11-2	TRBD2	TRBJ2-1	-	CASSVTSGSYNEQFF	TGTGCCAGCAGCGTTACTAGCGGGTCCTACAATGAGCAGTTCTTC
TRBV7-6	TRBD2	TRBJ2-2	-	CASSLAGGASNTGELFF	TGTGCCAGCAGCTTAGCGGGAGGGGCCTCGAACACCGGGGAGCTGTTTTTT
TRBV27	TRBD1	TRBJ1-2	-	CASSFLGQLTYF	TGTGCCAGCAGTTTTTTGGGACAGCTTACTTACTTC
TRBV2	-	TRBJ2-7	-	CASRPQGGEQYF	TGTGCCAGCAGACCACAGGGAGGCGAGCAGTACTTC
TRBV27	TRBD1	TRBJ1-2	-	CASSSAVPGQGYGYTF	TGTGCCAGCAGTTCCGCGGTACCGGGACAGGGATATGGCTACACCTTC
TRBV27	-	TRBJ2-1	-	CASSLVSGNEQFF	TGTGCCAGCAGTTTAGTTAGCGGCAATGAGCAGTTCTTC
TRBV5-4	-	TRBJ2-5	once	CASSSGGGSSAETQYF	TGTGCCAGCAGCTCTGGTGGGGGGAGTAGTGCAGAGACCCAGTACTTC
TRBV19	TRBD2	TRBJ2-5	-	CASSTHRLAGVETQYF	TGTGCCAGTAGTACGCACCGACTAGCGGGAGTGGAGACCCAGTACTTC
TRBV4-3	-	TRBJ2-4	once	CASSQDWGTFMDPLLAKNIQYF	TGCGCCAGCAGCCAAGATTGGGGGACATTTATGGATCCCCTTTTAGCCAAAAACATTCAGTACTTC
TRBV4-1	-	TRBJ1-5	once	CASSQDGFFNVPQHF	TGCGCCAGCAGCCAAGATGGGTTCTTCAACGTGCCCCAGCATTTT
TRBV5-1	-	TRBJ2-7	-	CASSLNSYEQYF	TGCGCCAGCAGCTTGAACTCCTACGAGCAGTACTTC
TRBV29-1	-	TRBJ2-5	-	CSVDRQLQETQYF	TGCAGCGTTGATCGTCAGCTACAAGAGACCCAGTACTTC
TRBV4-2	-	TRBJ2-2	-	CASSQPLGPGELFF	TGTGCCAGCAGCCAACCACTAGGTCCCGGGGAGCTGTTTTTT
TRBV19	-	TRBJ1-1	-	CASRTGNTEAFF	TGTGCCAGTAGAACAGGGAACACTGAAGCTTTCTTT
TRBV4-3	-	TRBJ2-7	-	CASSQEVTDSYEQYF	TGCGCCAGCAGCCAAGAAGTGACAGACTCCTACGAGCAGTACTTC
TRBV28	-	TRBJ1-2	few	CASSHQFSNYGYTF	TGTGCCAGCAGTCACCAGTTCAGCAACTATGGCTACACCTTC
TRBV25-1	TRBD1	TRBJ1-5	-	CASSELRDRRIDPQHF	TGTGCCAGCAGTGAATTACGGGACAGGAGGATCGATCCCCAGCATTTT
TRBV28	-	TRBJ2-3	-	CASSLGVSTDTQYF	TGTGCCAGCAGTTTAGGTGTTAGCACAGATACGCAGTATTTT
TRBV27	TRBD2	TRBJ2-1	-	CASSLAGDGYNEQFF	TGTGCCAGCAGTTTAGCGGGAGATGGGTACAATGAGCAGTTCTTC
TRBV7-2	TRBD2	TRBJ2-5	-	CASSFWTSGGETQYF	TGTGCCAGCAGCTTCTGGACTAGCGGAGGGGAGACCCAGTACTTC
TRBV15	-	TRBJ1-1	-	CATSSRESRATEAFF	TGTGCCACCAGCAGCCGAGAGTCCAGGGCCACTGAAGCTTTCTTT
TRBV7-9	TRBD2	TRBJ2-7	-	CASSFFGLAGGTYEQYF	TGTGCCAGCAGCTTCTTCGGACTAGCGGGAGGGACCTACGAGCAGTACTTC
TRBV7-2	TRBD1	TRBJ1-6	-	CASSLADRANSPLHF	TGTGCCAGCAGCTTAGCCGACAGGGCCAATTCACCCCTCCACTTT
TRBV6-6	-	TRBJ2-3	-	CASSYSEEVGTQYF	TGTGCCAGCAGTTACTCCGAGGAAGTAGGCACGCAGTATTTT
TRBV9	TRBD1	TRBJ2-7	-	CASSVTGGHYEQYF	TGTGCCAGCAGCGTTACAGGGGGCCACTACGAGCAGTACTTC
TRBV15	-	TRBJ1-2	once	CATSRDSGSFGGYTF	TGTGCCACCAGCAGAGATTCAGGGAGTTTCGGTGGCTACACCTTC
TRBV15	-	TRBJ2-3	-	CATRTDTDTQYF	TGTGCCACCCGTACCGACACAGATACGCAGTATTTT
TRBV27	TRBD2	TRBJ2-1	-	CASSLLAGVYNEQFF	TGTGCCAGCAGTTTACTAGCGGGAGTTTACAATGAGCAGTTCTTC
TRBV19	-	TRBJ1-2	-	CASSITGTANYGYTF	TGTGCCAGTAGTATCACCGGGACTGCTAACTATGGCTACACCTTC
TRBV6-5	TRBD1	TRBJ1-5	once	CASSRSQGARAQHF	TGTGCCAGCAGTCGATCACAGGGGGCTAGAGCCCAGCATTTT